This T cell receptor beta chain was sequenced during a study of blood T cell repertoires in COVID-19. Across the study: Samples representing acute and convalescent COVID-19 were sourced from the United States, Italy and Spain. T cells, B-cell-depleted T cells, or PBMCs supplied cDNA or gDNA.

The CDR3 is 13 amino acids. The V end was cut by 4 bases, the J end by 4 bases, with 7 bases between. In germline, CDR1 is SGHNT, CDR2 YENEEA. How the authors handled the data: Nucleated cell number was recorded as an estimate derived from reference gene primer amplification. Profiled with immunoSEQ multiplex PCR; TCRdb holds only in-frame clones, not every one. That table is the source of V, J and clone size, and D and trimming were worked out from the DNA. The table includes roughly 250,000 clones, about 79% detected once. The sequence was collected from a woman at least 80 years old with acute or convalescent COVID-19. The J gene is TRBJ2-2, the V gene TRBV11-3, with D perhaps TRBD2 (6 bases). The sequenced material came from peripheral blood. CDR3 loop: CASSSGGTGELFF. The CDR3 DNA reads as TGTGCCAGCAGCTCCGGGGGCACCGGGGAGCTGTTTTTT.